This is a list of T cell receptor beta chains from one sample in a study of cytomegalovirus exposure and HLA in healthy donors. Clones were read by immunoSEQ multiplex PCR, and TCRdb kept only the in-frame ones, dropping some. The data contain approximately 110,000 clones, around four fifths of them singletons. The sample comprised PBMCs. The receptors were sampled from a man aged 25-45 years in good health and CMV-seronegative. Both conserved end residues are part of each CDR3. Fields, in order: D gene, CDR3 length, clone size, J gene, V gene, CDR3 protein, CDR3 DNA. D genes are given only for firm matches. Size values are once, few and many counts, or a class for expanded clones, and some rows have none.

d_call: TRBD1
cdr3_length: 14
clone_size: -
j_call: TRBJ1-6
v_call: TRBV6-5
cdr3_aa: CASSYGTANSPLHF
cdr3_nt: TGTGCCAGCAGTTATGGGACAGCTAATTCACCCCTCCACTTT

d_call: TRBD1
cdr3_length: 14
clone_size: -
j_call: TRBJ2-1
v_call: TRBV10-3
cdr3_aa: CAISDYTGVDEQFF
cdr3_nt: TGTGCCATCAGTGATTACACAGGGGTGGATGAGCAGTTCTTC

d_call: -
cdr3_length: 16
clone_size: -
j_call: TRBJ1-4
v_call: TRBV7-6
cdr3_aa: CASSFRGGRTNEKLFF
cdr3_nt: TGTGCCAGCAGTTTTCGGGGGGGGAGGACTAATGAAAAACTGTTTTTT

d_call: TRBD2
cdr3_length: 15
clone_size: -
j_call: TRBJ2-3
v_call: TRBV5-6
cdr3_aa: CASSSDWGGTDTQYF
cdr3_nt: TGTGCCAGCAGCTCGGACTGGGGGGGGACAGATACGCAGTATTTT

d_call: -
cdr3_length: 15
clone_size: -
j_call: TRBJ2-5
v_call: TRBV18
cdr3_aa: CASSINRQAQETQYF
cdr3_nt: TGTGCCAGCTCAATCAACAGACAGGCCCAAGAGACCCAGTACTTC

d_call: TRBD1
cdr3_length: 14
clone_size: -
j_call: TRBJ2-7
v_call: TRBV19
cdr3_aa: CASSISQGAGEQYF
cdr3_nt: TGTGCCAGTAGTATATCACAGGGGGCCGGCGAGCAGTACTTC

d_call: TRBD1
cdr3_length: 16
clone_size: -
j_call: TRBJ1-2
v_call: TRBV5-6
cdr3_aa: CASSRYTGTVGYGYTF
cdr3_nt: TGTGCCAGCAGCCGATACACCGGGACAGTAGGCTATGGCTACACCTTC

d_call: -
cdr3_length: 13
clone_size: once
j_call: TRBJ2-2
v_call: TRBV28
cdr3_aa: CASSRLGVGELFF
cdr3_nt: TGTGCCAGCAGTCGACTAGGGGTCGGGGAGCTGTTTTTT

d_call: -
cdr3_length: 14
clone_size: few
j_call: TRBJ1-6
v_call: TRBV19
cdr3_aa: CASRGSSYNSPLHF
cdr3_nt: TGTGCCAGTAGAGGGAGCTCCTATAATTCACCCCTCCACTTT

d_call: TRBD2
cdr3_length: 16
clone_size: -
j_call: TRBJ2-1
v_call: TRBV11-2
cdr3_aa: CASSLVAAGVGNEQFF
cdr3_nt: TGTGCCAGCAGCTTAGTGGCAGCGGGAGTAGGGAATGAGCAGTTCTTC

d_call: TRBD1
cdr3_length: 15
clone_size: -
j_call: TRBJ2-5
v_call: TRBV27
cdr3_aa: CASSSRTGLRETQYF
cdr3_nt: TGTGCCAGCAGTTCCCGGACAGGCCTGAGGGAGACCCAGTACTTC

d_call: TRBD1
cdr3_length: 12
clone_size: -
j_call: TRBJ2-7
v_call: TRBV2
cdr3_aa: CASSGQGLEQYF
cdr3_nt: TGTGCCAGCAGCGGACAGGGGTTGGAGCAGTACTTC

d_call: -
cdr3_length: 14
clone_size: -
j_call: TRBJ1-4
v_call: TRBV6-5
cdr3_aa: CASSYSGTNEKLFF
cdr3_nt: TGTGCCAGCAGTTATAGTGGTACTAATGAAAAACTGTTTTTT

d_call: -
cdr3_length: 13
clone_size: -
j_call: TRBJ2-7
v_call: TRBV6-5
cdr3_aa: CASSPDSPYEQYF
cdr3_nt: TGTGCCAGCAGCCCTGACAGTCCCTACGAGCAGTACTTC

d_call: -
cdr3_length: 12
clone_size: -
j_call: TRBJ1-6
v_call: TRBV29-1
cdr3_aa: CSVASGNSPLHF
cdr3_nt: TGCAGCGTTGCCTCGGGTAATTCACCCCTCCACTTT

d_call: -
cdr3_length: 13
clone_size: -
j_call: TRBJ2-7
v_call: TRBV7-9
cdr3_aa: CASSYKQGHEQYF
cdr3_nt: TGTGCCAGCAGCTATAAACAGGGACACGAGCAGTACTTC

d_call: -
cdr3_length: 12
clone_size: -
j_call: TRBJ2-1
v_call: TRBV4-1
cdr3_aa: CASSVPTDEQFF
cdr3_nt: TGCGCCAGCAGCGTCCCGACTGATGAGCAGTTCTTC

d_call: -
cdr3_length: 15
clone_size: once
j_call: TRBJ2-5
v_call: TRBV21-1
cdr3_aa: CASSNRTSGQETQYF
cdr3_nt: TGTGCCAGCAGCAACCGGACTAGCGGACAAGAGACCCAGTACTTC

d_call: TRBD2
cdr3_length: 15
clone_size: -
j_call: TRBJ2-7
v_call: TRBV9
cdr3_aa: CASSIAGGPRDEQYF
cdr3_nt: TGTGCCAGCAGCATCGCGGGGGGGCCACGGGACGAGCAGTACTTC

d_call: TRBD1
cdr3_length: 16
clone_size: -
j_call: TRBJ1-1
v_call: TRBV6-6
cdr3_aa: CASSRPGTGLNTEAFF
cdr3_nt: TGTGCCAGCAGCCGTCCCGGGACAGGATTGAACACTGAAGCTTTCTTT

d_call: TRBD2
cdr3_length: 13
clone_size: -
j_call: TRBJ2-1
v_call: TRBV10-3
cdr3_aa: CAIAGGLDNEQFF
cdr3_nt: TGTGCCATAGCGGGGGGCCTGGACAATGAGCAGTTCTTC

d_call: -
cdr3_length: 15
clone_size: -
j_call: TRBJ1-5
v_call: TRBV7-2
cdr3_aa: CASSLAMGRNQPQHF
cdr3_nt: TGTGCCAGCAGCTTAGCGATGGGGCGGAATCAGCCCCAACATTTT

d_call: -
cdr3_length: 15
clone_size: -
j_call: TRBJ1-4
v_call: TRBV13
cdr3_aa: CASSSRQLLTEKLFF
cdr3_nt: TGTGCCAGCAGCTCCCGACAGCTCTTGACTGAAAAACTGTTTTTT

d_call: -
cdr3_length: 16
clone_size: -
j_call: TRBJ2-1
v_call: TRBV27
cdr3_aa: CASRDRGLSGYNEQFF
cdr3_nt: TGTGCCAGCAGAGACCGGGGACTTTCGGGGTACAATGAGCAGTTCTTC

d_call: -
cdr3_length: 12
clone_size: few
j_call: TRBJ1-1
v_call: TRBV6-5
cdr3_aa: CASSQSWTEAFF
cdr3_nt: TGTGCCAGCAGTCAATCTTGGACAGAAGCTTTCTTT

d_call: -
cdr3_length: 15
clone_size: -
j_call: TRBJ1-2
v_call: TRBV4-1
cdr3_aa: CASSQVYLAVNGDTF
cdr3_nt: TGCGCCAGCAGCCAAGTATACCTCGCCGTGAACGGAGACACCTTC

d_call: -
cdr3_length: 14
clone_size: -
j_call: TRBJ2-1
v_call: TRBV5-5
cdr3_aa: CASSLVGRRNEQFF
cdr3_nt: TGTGCCAGCAGCTTGGTGGGGAGAAGAAATGAGCAGTTCTTC

d_call: -
cdr3_length: 13
clone_size: -
j_call: TRBJ2-5
v_call: TRBV29-1
cdr3_aa: CSGRQATQETQYF
cdr3_nt: TGCAGCGGCCGCCAGGCAACACAAGAGACCCAGTACTTC

d_call: TRBD2
cdr3_length: 14
clone_size: -
j_call: TRBJ2-7
v_call: TRBV7-2
cdr3_aa: CASSSRGGLYEQYF
cdr3_nt: TGTGCCAGCAGCTCGCGGGGGGGCCTCTACGAGCAGTACTTC

d_call: -
cdr3_length: 13
clone_size: once
j_call: TRBJ1-1
v_call: TRBV29-1
cdr3_aa: CSVLTWFATEAFF
cdr3_nt: TGCAGCGTTTTGACTTGGTTTGCGACTGAAGCTTTCTTT

d_call: TRBD2
cdr3_length: 18
clone_size: -
j_call: TRBJ2-1
v_call: TRBV7-2
cdr3_aa: CASSFSRSGGASFYEQFF
cdr3_nt: TGTGCCAGCAGCTTCAGTAGAAGCGGGGGGGCCAGTTTCTATGAGCAGTTCTTC

d_call: TRBD2
cdr3_length: 15
clone_size: once
j_call: TRBJ2-5
v_call: TRBV27
cdr3_aa: CASRLQRGMRETQYF
cdr3_nt: TGTGCCAGCAGACTTCAGCGGGGCATGAGAGAGACCCAGTACTTC

d_call: -
cdr3_length: 12
clone_size: -
j_call: TRBJ2-7
v_call: TRBV5-5
cdr3_aa: CASSSSAHEQYF
cdr3_nt: TGTGCCAGCAGCTCTAGCGCCCACGAGCAGTACTTC

d_call: -
cdr3_length: 15
clone_size: -
j_call: TRBJ2-7
v_call: TRBV4-3
cdr3_aa: CASSQEPGSGYEQYF
cdr3_nt: TGCGCCAGCAGCCAAGAGCCAGGGTCTGGGTACGAGCAGTACTTC

d_call: TRBD2
cdr3_length: 15
clone_size: -
j_call: TRBJ2-2
v_call: TRBV5-1
cdr3_aa: CASSFLAGGTGELFF
cdr3_nt: TGCGCCAGCAGCTTCCTAGCGGGGGGCACCGGGGAGCTGTTTTTT

d_call: -
cdr3_length: 12
clone_size: -
j_call: TRBJ1-2
v_call: TRBV6-6
cdr3_aa: CASRQGRWGYTF
cdr3_nt: TGTGCCAGCAGACAGGGTCGATGGGGCTACACCTTC

d_call: TRBD2
cdr3_length: 16
clone_size: -
j_call: TRBJ2-7
v_call: TRBV19
cdr3_aa: CASSIAHSGRSYEQYF
cdr3_nt: TGTGCCAGTAGTATTGCGCATAGCGGGCGTTCCTACGAGCAGTACTTC